The table lists the clone carrying this T cell receptor (beta chain) with a few counts. Its antigen is not known. Amplification of TCR beta CDR3 regions used RNA as the template. RT-PCR in the first round (using the HTBI primer set) targeted the TCR CDR3. TCRdb fed the multiplex PCR reads into MiXCR, producing one record per CDR3 protein. This repertoire shows 400,000 to 500,000 distinct CDR3 sequences, around an eighth found once; its top ten account for over 15%. The sample comes from a study of T cells in Graves' hyperthyroidism and ophthalmopathy. Study results and caveats: Most thyroid-expanded clonotypes above 0.001 were also found in blood.

CDR1 is WNHNN and CDR2 is SYGVQD in the germline V gene (reference sequence). V was trimmed by 3 bases and J by 8 bases, leaving 9 bases between them. There are 12 residues in the CDR3. Newly diagnosed hyperthyroidism, duration under 2 months, in patients aged 18 to 65. Exclusions: uncontrolled infection, other autoimmune disease, pregnancy, lactation. Isolation of PBMCs was performed on 8.5 to 10 ml fresh peripheral blood. The specimen sequenced was blood. The receptor comes from a woman between 18 and 29 years old with Graves' hyperthyroidism. The chain carries TRBV10-1 and TRBJ2-3; D is unclear. Written as DNA, the CDR3 is TGCGCCAGCAGTGAAATATTTGGTACGCAGTATTTT. It yields the protein CASSEIFGTQYF.